This T cell receptor beta chain is from a study of blood T cell repertoires in COVID-19. About the research overall: The samples span acute and convalescent COVID-19 from the United States, Italy and Spain. T cells, B-cell-depleted T cells, or PBMCs supplied cDNA or gDNA.

Original processing notes: Cell counts per sample came from amplifying reference gene primers. Some clones are missing from TCRdb's copy, which holds only in-frame ones; the method was immunoSEQ multiplex PCR. V and J calls and clone size are copied from that table; D and trimming were computed from the DNA. This table holds 340,000 or so clones, about four fifths found once. Sequencing used peripheral blood. The TCR originated in a man younger than 40 with active or convalescent COVID-19.

CDR3 protein: CASSQSHRNPNEKLFF. CDR3 in DNA: TGTGCCAGCAGCCAATCCCACAGAAACCCTAATGAAAAACTGTTTTTT. The gene calls are TRBV4-2 and TRBJ1-4; no reliable D call. This CDR3 has 16 residues. The V and J ends lost 2 bases and 3 bases respectively, with 13 bases between them. Germline loops: CDR1 LGHNA, CDR2 YNFKEQ.